This T cell receptor (beta chain) originates from a study of T cell responses to AZD1222 COVID-19 vaccine. Points from the study as a whole: Only 5 or 6 people who got AZD1222 tested seropositive at baseline.

Remarks on this clone: Its target is not known.

This CDR3 is built from 15 residues. The germline V gene encodes CDR1 SGHDN and CDR2 FVKESK. J lost 4 bases, V lost 4 bases, and 10 bases had no gene match. Assay used: immunoSEQ multiplex PCR; TCRdb lists only in-frame clones, some missing. The sample holds around 120,000 clones; 70% to 90% are singletons and the top ten take roughly 4%. This TCR was sampled from an adult in good health. The input for sequencing was peripheral blood, taken on day 0 of MenACWY control vaccination. V is TRBV14 and J is TRBJ2-7; TRBD2 agrees at 7 bases. CDR3 DNA: TGTGCCAGCAGCCGACCAACGACGGGGGGATACGAGCAGTACTTC. Its protein is CASSRPTTGGYEQYF.